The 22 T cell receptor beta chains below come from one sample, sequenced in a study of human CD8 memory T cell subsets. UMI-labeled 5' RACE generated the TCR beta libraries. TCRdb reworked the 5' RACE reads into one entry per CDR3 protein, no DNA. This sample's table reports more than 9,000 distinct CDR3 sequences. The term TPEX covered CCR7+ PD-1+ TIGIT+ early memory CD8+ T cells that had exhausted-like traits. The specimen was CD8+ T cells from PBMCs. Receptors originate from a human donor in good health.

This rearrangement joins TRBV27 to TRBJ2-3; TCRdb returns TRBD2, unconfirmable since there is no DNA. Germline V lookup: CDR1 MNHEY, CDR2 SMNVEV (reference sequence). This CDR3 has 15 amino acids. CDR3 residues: CASSPGEGTPDTQYF.

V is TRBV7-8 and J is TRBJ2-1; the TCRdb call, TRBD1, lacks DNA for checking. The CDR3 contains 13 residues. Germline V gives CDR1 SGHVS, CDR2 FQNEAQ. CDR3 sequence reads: CASSPPGWNEQFF.

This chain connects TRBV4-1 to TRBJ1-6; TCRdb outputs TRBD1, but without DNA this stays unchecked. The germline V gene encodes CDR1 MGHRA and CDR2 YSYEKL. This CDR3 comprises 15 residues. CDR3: CASSQDRDSPLALHF.

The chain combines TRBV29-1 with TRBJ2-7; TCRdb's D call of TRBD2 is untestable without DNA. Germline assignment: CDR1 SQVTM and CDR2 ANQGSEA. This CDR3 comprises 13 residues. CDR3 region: CSAVSGGAYEQYF.

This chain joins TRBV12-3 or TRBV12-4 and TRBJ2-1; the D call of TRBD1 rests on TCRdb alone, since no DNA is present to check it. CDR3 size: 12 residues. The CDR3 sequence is CASSQGGNEQFF.

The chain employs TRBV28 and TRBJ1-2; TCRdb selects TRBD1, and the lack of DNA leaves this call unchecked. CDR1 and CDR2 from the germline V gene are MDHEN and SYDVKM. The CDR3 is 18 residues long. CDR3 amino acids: CASSSDPGQWDILYGYTF.

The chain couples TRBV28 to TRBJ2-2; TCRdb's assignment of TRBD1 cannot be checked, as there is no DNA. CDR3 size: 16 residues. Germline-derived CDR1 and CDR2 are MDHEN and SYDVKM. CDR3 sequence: CASSLGPPEGAGELFF.

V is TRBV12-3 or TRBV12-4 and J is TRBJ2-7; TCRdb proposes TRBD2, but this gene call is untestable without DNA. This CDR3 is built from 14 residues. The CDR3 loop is CASSPTSGSYEQYF.

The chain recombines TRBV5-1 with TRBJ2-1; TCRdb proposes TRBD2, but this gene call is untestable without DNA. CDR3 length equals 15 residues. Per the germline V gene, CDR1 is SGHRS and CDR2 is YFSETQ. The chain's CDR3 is CASSALGGHGDEQFF. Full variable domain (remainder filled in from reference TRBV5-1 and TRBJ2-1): KAGVTQTPRYLIKTRGQQVTLSCSPISGHRSVSWYQQTPGQGLQFLFEYFSETQRNKGNFPGRFSGRQFSNSRSEMNVSTLELGDSALYLCASSALGGHGDEQFFGPGTRLTVL.

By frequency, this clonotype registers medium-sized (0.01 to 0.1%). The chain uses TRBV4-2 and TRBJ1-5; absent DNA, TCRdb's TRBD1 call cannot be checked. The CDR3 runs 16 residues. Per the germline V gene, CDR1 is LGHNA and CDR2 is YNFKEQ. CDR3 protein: CASSQEMTGGNQPQHF.

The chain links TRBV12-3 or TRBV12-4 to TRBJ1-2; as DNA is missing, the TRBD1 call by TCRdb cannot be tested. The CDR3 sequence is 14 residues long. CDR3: CASSLDRGLHGYTF.

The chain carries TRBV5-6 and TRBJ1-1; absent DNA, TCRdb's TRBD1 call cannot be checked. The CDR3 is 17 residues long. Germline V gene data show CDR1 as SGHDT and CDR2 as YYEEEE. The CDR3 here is CASSFLDRGRWGTEAFF.

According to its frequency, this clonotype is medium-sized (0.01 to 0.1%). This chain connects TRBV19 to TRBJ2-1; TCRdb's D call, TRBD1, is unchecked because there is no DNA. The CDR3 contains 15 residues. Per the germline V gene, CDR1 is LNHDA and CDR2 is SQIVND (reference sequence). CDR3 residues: CASSPQGGSYNEQFF.

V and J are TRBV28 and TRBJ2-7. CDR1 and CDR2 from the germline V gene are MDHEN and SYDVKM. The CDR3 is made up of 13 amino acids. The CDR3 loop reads CASSLTEAYEQYF.

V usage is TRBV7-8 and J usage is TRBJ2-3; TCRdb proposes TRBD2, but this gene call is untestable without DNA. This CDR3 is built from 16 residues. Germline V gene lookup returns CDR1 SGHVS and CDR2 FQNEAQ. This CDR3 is CASSLVASISTDTQYF.

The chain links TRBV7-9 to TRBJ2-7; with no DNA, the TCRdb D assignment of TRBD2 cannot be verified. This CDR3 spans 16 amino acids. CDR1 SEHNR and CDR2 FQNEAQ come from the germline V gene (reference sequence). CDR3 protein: CASSSSPQGGLNEQYF.

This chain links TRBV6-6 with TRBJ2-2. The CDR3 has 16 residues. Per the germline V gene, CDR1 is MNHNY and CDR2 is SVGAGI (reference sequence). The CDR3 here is CASSPLDWINTGELFF.

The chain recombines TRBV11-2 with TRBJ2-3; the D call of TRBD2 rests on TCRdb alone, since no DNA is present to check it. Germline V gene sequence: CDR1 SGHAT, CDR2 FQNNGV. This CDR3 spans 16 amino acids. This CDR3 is CASSSLAGGVTDTQYF.

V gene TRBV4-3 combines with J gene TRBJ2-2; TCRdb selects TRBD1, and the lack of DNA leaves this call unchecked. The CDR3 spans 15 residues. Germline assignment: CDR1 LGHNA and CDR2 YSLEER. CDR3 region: CASSPSGQKTGELFF.

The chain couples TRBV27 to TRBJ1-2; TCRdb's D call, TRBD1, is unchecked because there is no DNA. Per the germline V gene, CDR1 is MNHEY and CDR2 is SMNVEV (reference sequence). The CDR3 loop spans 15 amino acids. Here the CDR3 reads CASSFSRDRLVGYTF.

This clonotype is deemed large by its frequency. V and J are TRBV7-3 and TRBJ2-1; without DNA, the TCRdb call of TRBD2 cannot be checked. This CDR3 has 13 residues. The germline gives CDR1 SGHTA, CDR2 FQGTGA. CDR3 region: CASSFTSGRAQFF.

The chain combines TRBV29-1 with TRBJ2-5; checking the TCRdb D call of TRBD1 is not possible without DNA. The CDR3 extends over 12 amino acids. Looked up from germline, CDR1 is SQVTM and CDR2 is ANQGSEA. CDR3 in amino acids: CSMRGTGETQYF.